This T cell receptor beta chain was captured in a study of cytomegalovirus exposure and HLA in healthy donors. V shed 8 bases, J shed 2 bases, and the junction held 10 bases outside the gene matches. Germline V gene lookup returns CDR1 SGHTA and CDR2 FQGTGA. The length of the CDR3 is 15 residues. Whole-study findings and limits: When analyzed later, the rates of TCR association showed variation by HLA locus, with DRB1 the most and HLA-C the fewest.

To note about this clone: Its antigen is unidentified.

PCR used 60 Vbeta primers and 13 Jbeta primers. Sequenced by immunoSEQ multiplex PCR; TCRdb stores in-frame clones only, minus some. The table lists approximately 82,000 clones, 10% of them singletons. Material: PBMCs. This receptor was identified in a man aged 55-75 years in good health and CMV-seropositive. The chain carries TRBV7-3 and TRBJ2-5; 8 bases are a match to TRBD2. CDR3 loop: CASSFRSGKQETQYF. The CDR3 DNA is TGTGCCAGCTCTTTCCGTAGCGGGAAACAAGAGACCCAGTACTTC.